The next 24 T cell receptor beta chains were all read from a single sample in a study of T cell changes during pregnancy in multiple sclerosis. The assay was immunoSEQ multiplex PCR, and TCRdb's table has in-frame clones only and misses some. The data hold tens of thousands of clones, with roughly nine tenths observed a single time. The sequencing here drew on CD4+ T cells from peripheral blood mononuclear cells, taken after pregnancy. These receptors were taken from a female donor with multiple sclerosis, enrolled in a pregnancy study.

This clone was seen more than once but under ten times. The rearrangement links TRBV6-1 to TRBJ1-1; unclear D gene. V was pared by 3 bases and J by 1 base, with 9 bases between. The V gene's germline CDR1 is MNHNS and CDR2 SASEGT. The CDR3 has 14 residues. CDR3 residues: CASSDWQRNTEAFF. DNA of the CDR3: TGTGCCAGCAGTGATTGGCAGCGGAACACTGAAGCTTTCTTT.

The genes are TRBV7-3 and TRBJ2-7, with 13 bases identical to TRBD2. Germline CDR1 SGHTA, CDR2 FQGTGA. The ends lost 5 bases at V and 5 bases at J; junction bases unmatched: 6. CDR3 size: 15 residues. The CDR3 DNA follows: TGTGCCAGCAGCCAAGGGGGACTAGCGGGACACGAGCAGTACTTC. Its translation is CASSQGGLAGHEQYF.

The chain's CDR3 is CASTGAGANVLTF. CDR3 nucleotides: TGTGCCTCCACAGGGGCTGGGGCCAACGTCCTGACTTTC. The genes are TRBV30 and TRBJ2-6, with 7 bases that match TRBD1. Germline values: CDR1 GTSNPN, CDR2 SVGIG (reference sequence). The CDR3 spans 13 residues. Trimming removed 7 bases from V and 2 bases from J; junction bases left unmatched: 2.

A note on this clone: One end of the junction varies from germline; a read error may be responsible. This chain connects TRBV6-6 to TRBJ1-2, with 8 bases matching TRBD1. This CDR3 comprises 14 residues. CDR1 is MNHNY, CDR2 SVGAGI, per germline (reference sequence). This chain's CDR3 is CASSLDRELYSYTF. DNA for the CDR3: TGTGCCAGCAGCCTGGACAGGGAACTCTATAGCTACACCTTC.

The genes are TRBV27 and TRBJ1-1; 9 positions match TRBD1. The CDR3 is 15 amino acids. Germline values: CDR1 MNHEY, CDR2 SMNVEV (reference sequence). V lost 8 bases, J lost 6 bases, and 13 bases stayed unmatched. CDR3 region: CASAYTTGGLSEAFF. The CDR3 bases are TGTGCCAGCGCATACACGACAGGGGGTTTGTCTGAAGCTTTCTTT.

The chain recombines TRBV28 with TRBJ2-7; 7 bases align to TRBD2. The junction had 4 bases not matched to a gene; V was cut back by 2 bases and J by 9 bases. The CDR3 loop spans 12 amino acids. Looked up from germline, CDR1 is MDHEN and CDR2 is SYDVKM. For the CDR3, the DNA is TGTGCCAGCAGTTTAAGGCCGGGAGGGCAGTACTTC. Translation: CASSLRPGGQYF.

The rearrangement uses TRBV11-2 and TRBJ2-2, with TRBD2 identical over 7 bases. The CDR3 has 14 residues. The germline gives CDR1 SGHAT, CDR2 FQNNGV. J gave up 4 bases and V 6 bases, and 5 bases lay outside the gene matches. CDR3 region: CASRPSGSTGELFF. Here the CDR3 DNA reads TGTGCCAGCAGACCTAGCGGTTCCACCGGGGAGCTGTTTTTT.

V is TRBV28 and J is TRBJ1-3; D might be TRBD1 (6 bases). Germline V CDR1 and CDR2: MDHEN, SYDVKM. CDR3 length: 13 residues. V was shortened by 5 bases and J by 8 bases, with 13 bases between the two germline ends. The CDR3 spells CASSVAGVDTIYF. The CDR3 DNA reads TGTGCCAGCAGTGTAGCAGGGGTGGACACCATATATTTT.

CDR3 residues: CASSSRQGYPDEQFF. DNA of the CDR3: TGCGCCAGCAGCTCACGACAGGGATATCCGGATGAGCAGTTCTTC. The chain joins TRBV5-1 to TRBJ2-1, with TRBD1 identical over 7 bases. The V gene's germline CDR1 is SGHRS and CDR2 YFSETQ. This CDR3 region has 15 residues. The V and J ends lost 3 bases and 8 bases, in that order; junction bases with no gene match: 11. Full variable domain (rest looked up from reference TRBV5-1 and TRBJ2-1): KAGVTQTPRYLIKTRGQQVTLSCSPISGHRSVSWYQQTPGQGLQFLFEYFSETQRNKGNFPGRFSGRQFSNSRSEMNVSTLELGDSALYLCASSSRQGYPDEQFFGPGTRLTVL.

The genes are TRBV9 and TRBJ2-1; 8 positions match TRBD2. The CDR3 is 17 residues long. V was pared by 4 bases and J by 9 bases, with 18 bases of the junction left unmatched. CDR1 is SGDLS, CDR2 YYNGEE, per germline. The CDR3 reads CASSPQRLANNYREQFF. DNA for the CDR3: TGTGCCAGCAGCCCCCAGAGACTAGCGAACAACTATCGTGAGCAGTTCTTC.

This chain uses TRBV2 with TRBJ1-4; D perhaps matches TRBD1 (5 bases). The CDR3 consists of 11 residues. V was clipped by 8 bases and J by 12 bases, with 13 bases between them. Germline V lookup: CDR1 SNHLY, CDR2 FYNNEI. Here the CDR3 reads CASARGSELFF. CDR3 bases: TGTGCCAGCGCTAGGGGTTCGGAACTGTTTTTT.

The chain employs TRBV7-2 and TRBJ2-2, with D uncertain. Looked up from germline, CDR1 is SGHTA and CDR2 is FQGNSA. CDR3 length equals 13 residues. Trimming shortened V by 5 bases and J by 4 bases, and 8 bases separated the two germline ends. CDR3 nucleotide sequence: TGTGCCAGCAGCCCCGACTTCACCGGGGAGCTGTTTTTT. Protein product: CASSPDFTGELFF.

CDR3 amino acids: CAWSGHRASYNEQFF. The CDR3 region has the DNA TGTGCCTGGAGTGGACACAGGGCCTCCTACAATGAGCAGTTCTTC. This chain joins TRBV30 and TRBJ2-1, with D possibly being TRBD1 (6 bases). From germline, CDR1 is GTSNPN and CDR2 SVGIG (reference sequence). V lost 1 base and J 0 bases, leaving 10 bases between the germline ends. The CDR3 length is 15 residues.

This chain connects TRBV5-5 to TRBJ1-1; D is uncertain. The germline CDR1 and CDR2 sequences are SGHKS and YYEKEE (reference sequence). This CDR3 comprises 14 residues. The ends were cut back, 1 base at V and 1 base at J, with 8 bases in the middle. The CDR3 is CASSLLMRNTEAFF. CDR3 coding DNA: TGTGCCAGCAGCTTGCTTATGAGGAACACTGAAGCTTTCTTT.

On this clone itself: This CDR3 is also generated by other DNA sequences in the sample. The genes are TRBV19 and TRBJ1-5, with D possibly being TRBD1 (5 bases). This CDR3 has 14 residues. CDR1 and CDR2 from the germline V gene are LNHDA and SQIVND (reference sequence). Trimming cost V 3 bases and J 1 base, with 7 bases left between them. CDR3 nucleotide sequence: TGTGCCAGTAGTATTCGGGGGAGCAATCAGCCCCAGCATTTT. Its protein product is CASSIRGSNQPQHF.

As for this clone: An end of the junction does not agree with germline; a read error may underlie this. The chain is built from TRBV6-5 and TRBJ1-1; D may be TRBD1 (6 bases). Germline V gene data show CDR1 as MNHEY and CDR2 as SVGAGI. This CDR3 has 15 amino acids. This CDR3 reads CASSYGHTGNAEAFF. CDR3 DNA: TGTGCCAGCAGTTATGGCCACACAGGGAACGCTGAAGCTTTCTTT.

The chain links TRBV11-1 to TRBJ2-5; 7 bases are shared with TRBD2. The CDR3 extends over 18 amino acids. CDR1 and CDR2 (germline): SGHAT, FQDESV (reference sequence). J lost 1 base, V lost 3 bases, and 14 bases had no gene match. CDR3 bases: TGTGCCAGCAGCTTTATTAGGCGTTCGGGACTAACCCAAGAGACCCAGTACTTC. Translating gives CASSFIRRSGLTQETQYF. Variable domain in full (rest from reference TRBV11-1 and TRBJ2-5): EAEVAQSPRYKITEKSQAVAFWCDPISGHATLYWYRQILGQGPELLVQFQDESVVDDSQLPKDRFSAERLKGVDSTLKIQPAELGDSAMYLCASSFIRRSGLTQETQYFGPGTRLLVL.

The table lists this clone with a few counts. J is TRBJ1-2 and V is TRBV7-2, with 7 bases matching TRBD1. The V gene's germline CDR1 is SGHTA and CDR2 FQGNSA. The CDR3 runs to 16 residues. V gave up 5 bases and J gave up 8 bases; unmatched junction bases: 17. The CDR3 DNA sequence: TGTGCCAGCAGCCCCTGGCGCCCACAGGGGATAAAGGGCTACACCTTC. Its protein product is CASSPWRPQGIKGYTF.

The V gene is TRBV27, the J gene TRBJ2-2; 7 bases are a match to TRBD1. The CDR3 spans 14 residues. Germline V gene sequence: CDR1 MNHEY, CDR2 SMNVEV (reference sequence). With V trimmed by 7 bases and J by 4 bases, 6 bases remained unmatched. CDR3 in DNA: TGTGCCAGCACCAGGACAGGCTTCACCGGGGAGCTGTTTTTT. The encoded protein is CASTRTGFTGELFF.

The chain combines TRBV4-2 with TRBJ2-5; TRBD2 agrees at 8 bases. J was trimmed by 6 bases and V by 3 bases; bases with no gene match: 12. CDR1 and CDR2 (germline): LGHNA, YNFKEQ. CDR3 length: 16 amino acids. Written as DNA, the CDR3 is TGTGCCAGCAGCCAGGGTTCTGGCGGGAGGTTTAAGACCCAGTACTTC. Protein: CASSQGSGGRFKTQYF.

This chain uses TRBV7-8 with TRBJ2-1; 11 nucleotides align to TRBD2. The length of the CDR3 is 16 residues. J lost 7 bases, V lost 1 base, and 6 bases had no gene match. Germline CDR1 SGHVS, CDR2 FQNEAQ. The CDR3 DNA is TGTGCCAGCAGCTTAGGCCTAGCGGGAGGTTTGAATGAGCAGTTCTTC. Protein: CASSLGLAGGLNEQFF.

The genes are TRBV2 and TRBJ1-2; 8 bases agree with TRBD1. CDR1 is SNHLY, CDR2 FYNNEI, per germline. V lost 7 bases and J lost 2; bases outside the gene matches: 9. This CDR3 comprises 15 residues. In nucleotides, the CDR3 is TGTGCCAGCAAAGAACTGTCAGGGGGCAACTATGGCTACACCTTC. Its translation is CASKELSGGNYGYTF.

The rearrangement links TRBV10-2 to TRBJ2-7; 9 bases match TRBD1. The ends lost 6 bases at V and 3 bases at J; junction bases unmatched: 6. This CDR3 is built from 14 residues. Germline values: CDR1 WSHSY, CDR2 SAAADI. CDR3: CASRAGQGLYEQYF. The CDR3 nucleotides are TGCGCCAGCAGAGCGGGACAGGGCCTCTACGAGCAGTACTTC.

CDR3 DNA sequence: TGCGCCAGCAGCCGGACCGGGTTGACGGTCGGGGTTGGTGAGCAGTTCTTC. This encodes CASSRTGLTVGVGEQFF. The V and J genes are TRBV4-1 and TRBJ2-1; weak D call: TRBD2 (5 bases). From germline, CDR1 is MGHRA and CDR2 YSYEKL. The CDR3 runs to 17 residues. V was trimmed by 4 bases and J by 9 bases, leaving 25 bases between them.